The 3 T cell receptor beta chains below were found in one sample sequenced in a study of cytomegalovirus exposure and HLA in healthy donors. A multiplex PCR was run with 60 Vbeta primers and 13 Jbeta primers. The protocol was immunoSEQ multiplex PCR, while the TCRdb copy is restricted to in-frame clones and leaves out a portion. The table lists roughly 200,000 clones, over 65% of them singletons, with approximately 3% in the top ten. Specimen: PBMCs. These receptors originate from a woman aged 25 to 39 in good health and CMV-seronegative.

The chain is built from TRBV6-5 and TRBJ1-3; D unclear. In germline, CDR1 is MNHEY, CDR2 SVGAGI. V was shortened by 6 bases and J by 4 bases, with 10 bases between the two germline ends. The CDR3 sequence is 13 residues long. The CDR3 DNA reads TGTGCCAGCAGCCCCCTCTTAGGAAACACCATATATTTT. Residues: CASSPLLGNTIYF.

V gene TRBV9 combines with J gene TRBJ2-1; 10 bases map to TRBD2. V trimming: 3 bases; J trimming: 4 bases; junction bases outside the gene matches: 1. Germline V gene lookup returns CDR1 SGDLS and CDR2 YYNGEE. The CDR3 spans 14 residues. This CDR3 is CASSGLAGYNEQFF. DNA for the CDR3: TGTGCCAGCAGCGGACTAGCGGGTTACAATGAGCAGTTCTTC.

V usage is TRBV5-1 and J usage is TRBJ1-1; no definite D call. The CDR3 consists of 12 residues. CDR1 is SGHRS and CDR2 is YFSETQ in the germline V gene. Deletions cut 4 bases from V and 3 bases from J, with 7 bases between. The CDR3 here is CASSAQDTEAFF. The DNA of the CDR3 is TGCGCCAGCAGCGCGCAGGACACTGAAGCTTTCTTT.